This T cell receptor (beta chain) was captured by sequencing in a study of T cells in Graves' hyperthyroidism and ophthalmopathy. Many counts were recorded for this clonotype. Its matching antigen is unknown. This CDR3 contains 15 residues. J lost 11 bases, V lost 5 bases, and 17 bases had no gene match. Germline CDR1 reads SGHTA; CDR2 reads FQGNSA. RNA transcripts yielded amplified TCR beta CDR3 regions. First-round RT-PCR with HTBI primers amplified the TCR CDR3 region. TCRdb re-analysed the multiplex PCR reads in MiXCR, keeping a single row per CDR3 protein. Here the sample spans approximately 710,000 distinct CDR3 sequences, 15% to 20% being singletons. Patients counted as stable if ophthalmopathy did not develop within 18 months. Diagnostic decisions used clinical symptoms, serum thyroxine and TRAb, thyroid ultrasound and orbital computed tomography. Study outcomes and limitations: Most thyroid clonotypes expanded above 0.001 were also detected in blood. The model anticipated ophthalmopathy a median approximately 6.6 months pre-onset.

V is TRBV7-2 and J is TRBJ1-2; 7 bases fit TRBD1. The sample taken for sequencing was blood. The sequence was collected from a man aged 45-65 years with Graves' hyperthyroidism. CDR3 nucleotides: TGTGCCAGCAGCCTAGGGGGCCAGGGCCTAACTGAATACACCTTC. This codes for CASSLGGQGLTEYTF.